One and the same sample provided the 5 T cell receptor beta chains below, sequenced in a study of Tregs in tolerant kidney transplant recipients. Method: immunoSEQ multiplex PCR; TCRdb's copy keeps in-frame clones and lacks some. Among approximately 47,000 clones listed, around nine tenths were seen once. Mixed chimerism was transient after nonmyeloablative marrow transplants from related graft donors. The sequenced sample was CD8+ T cells from blood (PBMCs), obtained 12 months after the transplant. Every receptor here comes from a human patient who received a combined kidney and bone marrow transplant. Part of the T cells may come from the graft donor.

The V call is TRBV2, the J call TRBJ2-1, with 13 positions matching TRBD2. The CDR3 is 16 amino acids. Trimming removed 7 bases from V and 6 bases from J; junction bases left unmatched: 9. Germline-derived CDR1 and CDR2 are SNHLY and FYNNEI. CDR3 sequence reads: CASTLMGLAGRNEQFF. CDR3 DNA: TGTGCCAGCACCCTCATGGGACTAGCGGGACGCAATGAGCAGTTCTTC.

This clone was detected once. This chain connects TRBV7-8 to TRBJ2-5; D unresolved. Germline-derived CDR1 and CDR2 are SGHVS and FQNEAQ. V was cut by 1 base and J by 3 bases, with 6 bases left in between. The length of the CDR3 is 13 residues. CDR3 in amino acids: CASSLDQEETQYF. The DNA for the CDR3 is TGTGCCAGCAGCTTAGATCAGGAAGAGACCCAGTACTTC.

V usage is TRBV7-9 and J usage is TRBJ2-1; 11 bases line up with TRBD2. J gave up 4 bases and V 4 bases, and 9 bases lay outside the gene matches. Germline assignment: CDR1 SEHNR and CDR2 FQNEAQ (reference sequence). The CDR3 consists of 17 residues. CDR3 loop: CASSSRLAGKGYNEQFF. Written as DNA, the CDR3 is TGTGCCAGCAGCTCAAGACTAGCGGGGAAGGGGTACAATGAGCAGTTCTTC.

The rearrangement joins TRBV30 to TRBJ2-3; 10 bases match TRBD2. Trimming cost V 7 bases and J 2 bases; bases outside gene matches: 6. The CDR3 contains 14 residues. CDR1 and CDR2 (germline): GTSNPN, SVGIG (reference sequence). In DNA, the CDR3 is TGTGCCTTTAGCGGGGGGACCCACACAGATACGCAGTATTTT. Its translation is CAFSGGTHTDTQYF. Together with reference TRBV30 and TRBJ2-3, the CDR3 gives the full variable domain: SQTIHQWPATLVQPVGSPLSLECTVEGTSNPNLYWYRQAAGRGLQLLFYSVGIGQISSEVPQNLSASRPQDRQFILSSKKLLLSDSGFYLCAFSGGTHTDTQYFGPGTRLTVL.

The rearrangement uses TRBV7-6 and TRBJ1-5; 9 bases line up with TRBD1. V dropped 5 bases and J dropped 0; count of bases not matched to a gene: 5. The CDR3 is made up of 16 amino acids. Germline CDR1 SGHVS, CDR2 FNYEAQ. This CDR3 reads CASSQGTGHSNQPQHF. The CDR3 nucleotides read TGTGCCAGCAGCCAAGGGACAGGGCATAGCAATCAGCCCCAGCATTTT.